The 17 T cell receptor beta chains presented below share a single source sample, sequenced in a study of CD8 T cells in Susac syndrome. An amount of RNA that ranged from about 0.45 to 1 ug was reverse transcribed with random hexamers. TCRdb fed the immunoSEQ multiplex PCR reads into MiXCR, producing one record per CDR3 protein. The sample records over 200,000 distinct CDR3 sequences, just under 95% being singletons. Sequenced sample: CD4+ T cells from PBMCs. All receptors derive from a human donor with multiple sclerosis.

CDR3 protein: CSARITGGTEAFF. The CDR3 DNA reads as TGCAGTGCTCGGATCACAGGGGGCACTGAAGCTTTCTTT. This chain joins TRBV20-1 and TRBJ1-1; TRBD1 agrees at 8 bases. Germline V CDR1 and CDR2: DFQATT, SNEGSKA (reference sequence). Unmatched junction bases numbered 6, after V lost 5 bases and J lost 4 bases. This CDR3 contains 13 residues.

The chain couples TRBV25-1 to TRBJ1-6; no firm D call. The CDR3 is 14 amino acids. The V gene's germline CDR1 is MGHDK and CDR2 SYGVNS. Trimming removed 4 bases at V and 8 bases at J, with 12 bases between. The CDR3 reads CASSAQERYSPLHF. CDR3 DNA: TGTGCCAGCAGTGCTCAGGAGCGATATTCACCCCTCCACTTT.

The gene calls are TRBV20-1 and TRBJ1-5; D gene uncertain. The CDR3 is 12 residues long. The V end was cut by 2 bases, the J end by 0 bases, with 2 bases between. The V gene's germline CDR1 is DFQATT and CDR2 SNEGSKA (reference sequence). CDR3 DNA sequence: TGCAGTGCTAGACATAGCAATCAGCCCCAGCATTTT. Protein sequence: CSARHSNQPQHF.

This clonotype was seen once. The chain joins TRBV12-3 or TRBV12-4 to TRBJ1-6; D call uncertain. This CDR3 is built from 14 residues. V lost 3 bases to trimming and J lost 9 bases, with 12 bases between them. Here the CDR3 reads CASSLEGMVSPLHF. In nucleotides, the CDR3 is TGTGCCAGCAGTTTGGAGGGAATGGTTTCACCCCTCCACTTT.

This rearrangement joins TRBV30 to TRBJ2-1; the D call may be TRBD1 or TRBD2 (5 bases each). From germline, CDR1 is GTSNPN and CDR2 SVGIG (reference sequence). With 5 bases removed from V and 6 bases from J, the gap between germline ends came to 17 bases. The CDR3 spans 14 residues. The CDR3 sequence is CAWSTGTPVNEQFF. The DNA of the CDR3 is TGTGCCTGGTCTACCGGGACGCCCGTCAATGAGCAGTTCTTC.

CDR3 coding DNA: TGTGCCAGCACCCGGGACAGGATCTCCTACGAGCAGTACGTC. It specifies CASTRDRISYEQYV. This chain joins TRBV2 and TRBJ2-7, with 8 bases lining up with TRBD1. Trimming removed 7 bases from V and 0 bases from J; junction bases left unmatched: 5. The CDR3 is 14 residues long. The germline gives CDR1 SNHLY, CDR2 FYNNEI.

The rearrangement uses TRBV10-3 and TRBJ2-5, with 9 bases lining up with TRBD2. The CDR3 consists of 15 residues. The germline V gene encodes CDR1 ENHRY and CDR2 SYGVKD. V was pared by 5 bases and J by 2 bases, with 6 bases of the junction left unmatched. The CDR3 is CAISNQRGAQETQYF. DNA for the CDR3: TGTGCCATCAGTAACCAGCGGGGGGCACAAGAGACCCAGTACTTC.

The chain uses TRBV20-1 and TRBJ2-5; 7 bases agree with TRBD2. CDR3 length: 14 residues. Germline values: CDR1 DFQATT, CDR2 SNEGSKA (reference sequence). Trimming removed 6 bases from V and 5 bases from J; junction bases left unmatched: 12. The CDR3 is CSAPRGAGSETQYF. As DNA, the CDR3 is TGCAGTGCCCCTCGTGGAGCGGGGAGTGAGACCCAGTACTTC.

This clonotype was counted once. The chain joins TRBV29-1 to TRBJ2-7, with 7 bases that match TRBD2. The CDR3 consists of 13 residues. The germline CDR1 and CDR2 sequences are SQVTM and ANQGSEA. V trimming: 4 bases; J trimming: 7 bases; junction bases outside the gene matches: 10. The CDR3 sequence is CSVAESGGGEQYF. CDR3 sequence (DNA): TGCAGCGTTGCAGAGAGTGGCGGGGGAGAGCAGTACTTC.

This sequence joins TRBV29-1 and TRBJ1-5, with unresolved D. V lost 4 bases and J lost 4, with 11 bases in between. Per the germline V gene, CDR1 is SQVTM and CDR2 is ANQGSEA. The CDR3 consists of 13 residues. CDR3 residues: CSVVLGRNQPQHF. The DNA for the CDR3 is TGCAGCGTTGTATTAGGACGGAATCAGCCCCAGCATTTT.

The CDR3 spells CASSATTAEQFF. The CDR3 bases are TGTGCCAGCAGCGCAACGACAGCTGAGCAGTTCTTC. V gene TRBV25-1 combines with J gene TRBJ2-1; possibly TRBD1 for D (5 bases). Germline assignment: CDR1 MGHDK and CDR2 SYGVNS. Trimming took off 6 bases at V and 9 bases at J, with 12 bases between the two ends. This CDR3 has 12 amino acids.

The J gene is TRBJ2-3, the V gene TRBV7-3, with TRBD2 matching over 9 bases. CDR1 and CDR2 from the germline V gene are SGHTA and FQGTGA. The CDR3 covers 17 residues. V shed 6 bases, J shed 3 bases, and the junction held 13 bases outside the gene matches. The CDR3 coding sequence is TGTGCCAGCAGTTATGGTATAGCGGGGGCCGGGACAGATACGCAGTATTTT. Translation gives CASSYGIAGAGTDTQYF.

The genes are TRBV5-1 and TRBJ1-1; 7 bases are a match to TRBD1. The CDR3 sequence is 13 residues long. CDR1 is SGHRS and CDR2 is YFSETQ in the germline V gene. Unmatched junction bases numbered 4, after V lost 1 base and J lost 7 bases. This CDR3 is CASSLWGQLEAFF. The CDR3 region has the DNA TGCGCCAGCAGCTTGTGGGGACAGCTTGAAGCTTTCTTT.

The sample holds one count of this clonotype. The chain carries TRBV3-1 and TRBJ2-3; D is unclear. Germline CDR1 is LGHDT and CDR2 is YNNKEL (reference sequence). Trimming removed 0 bases from V and 0 bases from J, with 10 bases in between. The CDR3 is 16 residues long. CDR3 DNA sequence: TGTGCCAGCAGCCAAGATTGGAGTCGTAGCACAGATACGCAGTATTTT. This translates into CASSQDWSRSTDTQYF.

This chain connects TRBV27 to TRBJ2-7, with D hard to call. V was shortened by 6 bases and J by 0 bases, with 15 bases between the two germline ends. This CDR3 region has 15 residues. Germline V gene sequence: CDR1 MNHEY, CDR2 SMNVEV (reference sequence). CDR3 residues: CASSQAGFSSYEQYV. CDR3 nucleotides: TGTGCCAGCAGCCAGGCCGGCTTTAGCTCCTACGAGCAGTACGTC.

This clonotype was seen once. This CDR3 is CASSQSPGAGGSYNEQFF. CDR3 bases: TGTGCCAGCAGCCAATCCCCGGGGGCAGGGGGCTCCTACAATGAGCAGTTCTTC. This chain uses TRBV3-1 with TRBJ2-1; perhaps TRBD1 as D (7 bases). Germline V gene lookup returns CDR1 LGHDT and CDR2 YNNKEL (reference sequence). V lost 2 bases and J 0 bases, leaving 17 bases between the germline ends. This CDR3 spans 18 amino acids.

This clonotype was detected only once. The genes are TRBV14 and TRBJ1-2; 8 bases are shared with TRBD1. After removal of 4 bases from V and 4 bases from J, the junction contained 8 bases not matched to a gene. In germline, CDR1 is SGHDN, CDR2 FVKESK. This CDR3 contains 15 residues. The CDR3 DNA sequence: TGTGCCAGCAGCCCCTTGGACAGGGAAATCTATGGCTACACCTTC. Encoded protein: CASSPLDREIYGYTF.